The next 22 T cell receptor beta chains were all read from a single sample in a study of shared clonotypes between healthy human individuals. Data came from immunoSEQ multiplex PCR; TCRdb stores just in-frame clones and leaves some out. The sample consists of 2 million to 2.5 million clones, around 90% of them appearing once. The sequencing input was naive CD4+ T cells from PBMCs. Subset defined: CD45RA+ positively selected. The receptor set was obtained from a man aged 18 to 29 in good health. Some clones in this sample may be carry-over from other donors' samples.

This clone occurred once. The chain has TRBV27 and TRBJ2-5; D perhaps matches TRBD1 (6 bases). There are 13 residues in the CDR3. From germline, CDR1 is MNHEY and CDR2 SMNVEV (reference sequence). Trimming cost V 2 bases and J 4 bases, with 8 bases left between them. CDR3 nucleotide sequence: TGTGCCAGCAGTTTAACAGGGACAGAGACCCAGTACTTC. It translates to CASSLTGTETQYF.

The rearrangement joins TRBV27 to TRBJ1-1; 7 nucleotides align to TRBD1. This CDR3 spans 13 amino acids. Trimming cost V 6 bases and J 1 base; bases outside gene matches: 2. The germline V gene has CDR1 MNHEY and CDR2 SMNVEV (reference sequence). The CDR3 loop is CASRNRGNTEAFF. In nucleotides, the CDR3 is TGTGCCAGCAGAAACAGGGGGAACACTGAAGCTTTCTTT.

The rearrangement uses TRBV28 and TRBJ2-7; D is undetermined. With 6 bases removed from V and 3 bases from J, the gap between germline ends came to 15 bases. Germline lookup yields CDR1 MDHEN and CDR2 SYDVKM. The CDR3 is made up of 14 amino acids. CDR3 residues: CASSLGLQLYEQYF. The DNA of the CDR3 is TGTGCCAGCAGCCTAGGGCTCCAGCTCTACGAGCAGTACTTC.

The V and J genes are TRBV19 and TRBJ1-2; possibly TRBD1 for D (5 bases). This CDR3 contains 13 residues. V dropped 4 bases and J dropped 7 bases, with 13 bases sitting between them. Germline loops: CDR1 LNHDA, CDR2 SQIVND (reference sequence). CDR3 nucleotide sequence: TGTGCCAGTAGTACGGGACCACGGGCTGGCTACACCTTC. Its protein product is CASSTGPRAGYTF.

This clone was observed a single time. The chain joins TRBV2 to TRBJ2-5; D is uncertain. V lost 1 base and J lost 3, with 6 bases in between. CDR1 SNHLY and CDR2 FYNNEI come from the germline V gene. The CDR3 length is 13 residues. The CDR3 sequence: CASSEVGKETQYF. The CDR3 DNA sequence: TGTGCCAGCAGTGAAGTGGGGAAAGAGACCCAGTACTTC.

The chain employs TRBV4-3 and TRBJ1-1; the D gene is possibly TRBD1 (5 bases). The CDR3 runs 15 residues. The V end lost 3 bases, the J end lost 1 base, and 12 bases lay between the germline ends. Germline V gene sequence: CDR1 LGHNA, CDR2 YSLEER. The CDR3 loop is CASSHKADKNTEAFF. As DNA, the CDR3 is TGCGCCAGCAGCCATAAGGCGGACAAGAACACTGAAGCTTTCTTT.

CDR3 in amino acids: CASRTTSGSYEQYF. Here the CDR3 DNA reads TGTGCCAGCAGGACGACTAGCGGATCTTACGAGCAGTACTTC. The genes are TRBV5-6 and TRBJ2-7, with 9 bases fitting TRBD2. This CDR3 contains 14 residues. Germline loops: CDR1 SGHDT, CDR2 YYEEEE. The J segment lost 4 bases and the V segment lost 5 bases, leaving 7 bases of the junction unmatched.

The V call is TRBV6-1, the J call TRBJ2-7; D is possibly TRBD2 (5 bases). The CDR3 spans 14 residues. The V gene lost 6 bases and the J gene lost 2 bases, with 14 bases spanning the gap. From germline, CDR1 is MNHNS and CDR2 SASEGT. This CDR3 reads CASSPPLTTYEQYF. CDR3 bases: TGTGCCAGCAGCCCGCCGCTGACTACCTACGAGCAGTACTTC.

The chain couples TRBV18 to TRBJ2-7, with TRBD2 matching over 14 bases. This CDR3 spans 17 amino acids. In germline, CDR1 is KGHSH, CDR2 LQKENI. The junction had 7 bases not matched to a gene; V was cut back by 4 bases and J by 2 bases. CDR3 region: CASSQGTSGSFPYEQYF. DNA for the CDR3: TGTGCCAGCTCACAAGGGACTAGCGGGAGTTTTCCCTACGAGCAGTACTTC.

CDR3 DNA sequence: TGTGCCAGCAGCTTATCCAGGGGCTCCTACAATGAGCAGTTCTTC. Protein product: CASSLSRGSYNEQFF. The chain employs TRBV7-2 and TRBJ2-1, with D maybe TRBD1 (6 bases). Trimming removed 2 bases at V and 0 bases at J, with 8 bases between. The CDR3 is 15 amino acids. Germline assignment: CDR1 SGHTA and CDR2 FQGNSA.

Concerning this clone itself: Other DNA sequences within the sample encode an identical CDR3. V gene TRBV9 combines with J gene TRBJ2-1, with D maybe TRBD1 (6 bases). Germline values: CDR1 SGDLS, CDR2 YYNGEE. The V and J ends lost 2 bases and 0 bases respectively, with 9 bases between them. This CDR3 comprises 15 residues. CDR3 bases: TGTGCCAGCAGCGTTTCAGGGGACTCCTACAATGAGCAGTTCTTC. Amino acid sequence: CASSVSGDSYNEQFF.

The table lists this clone with a count of one. The rearrangement links TRBV6-5 to TRBJ1-2; D may be TRBD1 (5 bases). Germline V gene lookup returns CDR1 MNHEY and CDR2 SVGAGI. The CDR3 consists of 15 residues. Trimming stripped 4 bases from V and 5 bases from J, with 17 bases between. CDR3 nucleotides: TGTGCCAGCAGTTCGACAGCAACGGAGGGGTATGGCTACACCTTC. Amino acids: CASSSTATEGYGYTF.

This chain joins TRBV7-2 and TRBJ1-2, with TRBD1 identical over 8 bases. The V and J ends lost 5 bases and 8 bases, in that order; junction bases with no gene match: 10. The CDR3 is 14 residues long. Per the germline V gene, CDR1 is SGHTA and CDR2 is FQGNSA. CDR3 DNA sequence: TGTGCCAGCAGCGCGACAGGGGCGAATCGGGGCTACACCTTC. It encodes CASSATGANRGYTF.

The chain joins TRBV21-1 to TRBJ2-2. TRBV21-1 is deemed a pseudogene. This CDR3 spans 12 amino acids. CDR3 sequence: CASSKATGELFF. The DNA of the CDR3 is TGTGCCAGCAGCAAAGCCACCGGGGAGCTGTTTTTT.

The chain has TRBV19 and TRBJ2-7, with TRBD2 matching over 7 bases. The length of the CDR3 is 16 residues. Germline loops: CDR1 LNHDA, CDR2 SQIVND (reference sequence). Trimming removed 2 bases from V and 4 bases from J; junction bases left unmatched: 11. The CDR3 spells CASSIIVRSGKYEQYF. CDR3 coding DNA: TGTGCCAGTAGTATAATAGTAAGGAGCGGGAAATACGAGCAGTACTTC.

The V gene is TRBV7-6, the J gene TRBJ1-5, with a possible D match to TRBD1 (6 bases). CDR1 and CDR2 (germline): SGHVS, FNYEAQ. CDR3 length: 15 amino acids. The V and J ends lost 5 bases and 4 bases respectively, with 15 bases between them. As DNA, the CDR3 is TGTGCCAGCAGCGAGGGGGTTTCAGGTAATCAGCCCCAGCATTTT. This codes for CASSEGVSGNQPQHF.

This chain uses TRBV9 with TRBJ2-5; the match to TRBD2 covers 9 bases. The CDR3 is 15 residues long. The germline CDR1 and CDR2 sequences are SGDLS and YYNGEE. The ends lost 0 bases at V and 4 bases at J; junction bases unmatched: 4. The CDR3 sequence: CASSVAPAGGETQYF. DNA for the CDR3: TGTGCCAGCAGCGTAGCGCCAGCGGGAGGAGAGACCCAGTACTTC.

This clone was counted once. This chain connects TRBV7-8 to TRBJ1-4, with D tentatively TRBD1 (6 bases). The CDR3 runs to 15 residues. Per germline, CDR1 SGHVS and CDR2 FQNEAQ. V was clipped by 5 bases and J by 10 bases, with 20 bases between them. Here the CDR3 DNA reads TGTGCCAGCAGCGATAGGGGGTCGAAGGCCGGAAAACTGTTTTTT. Protein product: CASSDRGSKAGKLFF.

In this sample, this clone turned up a few times. CDR3 region: CASSRGGELFF. CDR3 nucleotide sequence: TGTGCCAGCTCGAGGGGCGGGGAGCTGTTTTTT. The chain recombines TRBV11-3 with TRBJ2-2; D may match TRBD1 or TRBD2 (5 bases each). This CDR3 region has 11 residues. The germline CDR1 and CDR2 sequences are SGHNT and YENEEA. Trimming stripped 8 bases from V and 7 bases from J, with 8 bases between.

This chain links TRBV5-4 with TRBJ2-7; TRBD1 matches 9 bases. V gave up 4 bases and J gave up 3 bases; unmatched junction bases: 8. The CDR3 has 15 amino acids. Looked up from germline, CDR1 is SGHNT and CDR2 is YYREEE (reference sequence). CDR3: CASSPKQGAGYEQYF. The CDR3 DNA reads as TGTGCCAGCAGCCCGAAACAGGGGGCGGGCTACGAGCAGTACTTC.

The rearrangement uses TRBV19 and TRBJ1-1; D gene ambiguous. The CDR3 has 12 amino acids. Trimming pared 9 bases from V and 8 bases from J, leaving 16 bases between. Germline-derived CDR1 and CDR2 are LNHDA and SQIVND (reference sequence). The CDR3 region is CASAGSKWEAFF. The CDR3 DNA reads as TGTGCCAGCGCTGGATCGAAGTGGGAAGCTTTCTTT.

CDR3 DNA sequence: TGTGCCAGTACTGGTGGGCCTAACTATGGCTACACCTTC. This gives the protein CASTGGPNYGYTF. The chain is built from TRBV19 and TRBJ1-2; D is ambiguous. This CDR3 has 13 amino acids. Germline CDR1 and CDR2: LNHDA and SQIVND (reference sequence). The V end lost 7 bases, the J end lost 0 bases, and 9 bases lay between the germline ends.